These T cell receptor beta chains were read from a single sample in a study of T cells after yellow fever vaccination. TCRdb fed the 5' RACE reads into MiXCR, producing one record per CDR3 protein. The sample holds about 220,000 distinct CDR3 sequences; about 7% are singletons and the top ten take approximately 0.99%. The material was CD4+ T cells sorted from PBMCs, obtained on the day of the yellow fever booster vaccination. These receptors were obtained from a man younger than 40 who received the YFV17D yellow fever vaccine. Each CDR3 is given with its conserved first and last residue. Fields, in order: V gene, D gene, J gene, clone size, CDR3 DNA, CDR3 protein. D genes are given only for firm matches. Rows may omit the clone size; those that give it use once, few, many or a size class.

v_gene: TRBV5-1
d_gene: .
j_gene: TRBJ2-7
abundance: many
CDR3nt: TGCGCCAGCAGCTCTCGTAGCTCCTACGAGCAGTACTTC
CDR3aa: CASSSRSSYEQYF

v_gene: TRBV5-1
d_gene: .
j_gene: TRBJ1-1
abundance: few
CDR3nt: TGCGCCAGCAGCCCTGGACAGCTGAGGAACACTGAAGCTTTCTTT
CDR3aa: CASSPGQLRNTEAFF

v_gene: TRBV7-2
d_gene: TRBD2
j_gene: TRBJ2-2
abundance: .
CDR3nt: TGTGCCAGCAGCTTAATCCCAGCGGGAGGGCCCGGGGGGGAGCTGTTTTTT
CDR3aa: CASSLIPAGGPGGELFF

v_gene: TRBV28
d_gene: TRBD1
j_gene: TRBJ1-1
abundance: few
CDR3nt: TGTGCCAGCAGTTTACGAGGCGCAGGGGGCAAAGCTTTCTTT
CDR3aa: CASSLRGAGGKAFF

v_gene: TRBV15
d_gene: .
j_gene: TRBJ2-3
abundance: .
CDR3nt: TGTGCCACCAGCAGAGATCCCAGGGCAGAAGATACGCAGTATTTT
CDR3aa: CATSRDPRAEDTQYF

v_gene: TRBV24-1
d_gene: .
j_gene: TRBJ2-7
abundance: many
CDR3nt: TGTGCCACCAGTGATTTGACGGGGGCGGACGAGCAGTACTTC
CDR3aa: CATSDLTGADEQYF

v_gene: TRBV24-1
d_gene: .
j_gene: TRBJ2-1
abundance: .
CDR3nt: TGTGCCACCAGTAGCAGCGGGACACTTGAGCAGTTCTTC
CDR3aa: CATSSSGTLEQFF

v_gene: TRBV20-1
d_gene: .
j_gene: TRBJ1-2
abundance: .
CDR3nt: TGCAGCGGTAGGGAGAACTATGGCTACACCTTC
CDR3aa: CSGRENYGYTF

v_gene: TRBV6-1
d_gene: TRBD1
j_gene: TRBJ2-3
abundance: .
CDR3nt: TGTGCCAGCAGTCCACGACAGGGAGCAGATACGCAGTATTTT
CDR3aa: CASSPRQGADTQYF

v_gene: TRBV21-1
d_gene: .
j_gene: TRBJ2-4
abundance: .
CDR3nt: TGTGCCAGCAACGGGACAGGAAGAGACATTCAGTACTTC
CDR3aa: CASNGTGRDIQYF

v_gene: TRBV24-1
d_gene: .
j_gene: TRBJ2-2
abundance: many
CDR3nt: TGTGCCACTCGCCCGGGAGCTAACACCGGGGAGCTGTTTTTT
CDR3aa: CATRPGANTGELFF

v_gene: TRBV27
d_gene: TRBD1
j_gene: TRBJ2-4
abundance: .
CDR3nt: TGTGCCAGCAGTTTCGGGACAGGGGCCATTCAGTACTTC
CDR3aa: CASSFGTGAIQYF

v_gene: TRBV7-2
d_gene: .
j_gene: TRBJ2-2
abundance: few
CDR3nt: TGTGCCAGCCCCAGGGCTGCCGGGGAGCTGTTTTTT
CDR3aa: CASPRAAGELFF

v_gene: TRBV7-2
d_gene: .
j_gene: TRBJ2-7
abundance: many
CDR3nt: TGTGCCAGCAGACCCGGTAGGGAGCGGGCCTACGAGCAGTACTTC
CDR3aa: CASRPGRERAYEQYF

v_gene: TRBV20-1
d_gene: TRBD1
j_gene: TRBJ2-2
abundance: many
CDR3nt: TGCAGTGCTAGAGTCGGACAGGGGACCACCGGGGAGCTGTTTTTT
CDR3aa: CSARVGQGTTGELFF

v_gene: TRBV28
d_gene: TRBD2
j_gene: TRBJ2-5
abundance: .
CDR3nt: TGTGCCAGCAGTTCGGGGAGCGGGAACCAAGAGACCCAGTACTTC
CDR3aa: CASSSGSGNQETQYF

v_gene: TRBV7-2
d_gene: .
j_gene: TRBJ2-1
abundance: many
CDR3nt: TGTGCCAGCAGCTTAGGCGGGACATACAATGAGCAGTTCTTC
CDR3aa: CASSLGGTYNEQFF

v_gene: TRBV9
d_gene: TRBD2
j_gene: TRBJ2-7
abundance: few
CDR3nt: TGTGCCAGCAGCGTAGTGCTAGCGGGAGTAGACGAGCAGTACTTC
CDR3aa: CASSVVLAGVDEQYF

v_gene: TRBV30
d_gene: .
j_gene: TRBJ2-5
abundance: .
CDR3nt: TGTGCCTGGAGTGTAGTCGAGCAAGAGACCCAGTACTTC
CDR3aa: CAWSVVEQETQYF

v_gene: TRBV20-1
d_gene: .
j_gene: TRBJ1-1
abundance: many
CDR3nt: TGCAGTGCTAGGGAATCTACAGGGATGGGCACTGAAGCTTTCTTT
CDR3aa: CSARESTGMGTEAFF

v_gene: TRBV3-1
d_gene: .
j_gene: TRBJ2-7
abundance: .
CDR3nt: TGTGCCAGCAGCCACGAGGCCTCCTACGAGCAGTACTTC
CDR3aa: CASSHEASYEQYF

v_gene: TRBV6-2/TRBV6-3
d_gene: .
j_gene: TRBJ1-2
abundance: .
CDR3nt: TGTGCCAGCAGTCTCCAGTCTGGCTACACCTTC
CDR3aa: CASSLQSGYTF

v_gene: TRBV7-9
d_gene: .
j_gene: TRBJ2-2
abundance: many
CDR3nt: TGTGCCAGCAGCATTACAACAACGAACACCGGGGAGCTGTTTTTT
CDR3aa: CASSITTTNTGELFF

v_gene: TRBV18
d_gene: TRBD2
j_gene: TRBJ2-1
abundance: .
CDR3nt: TGTGCCAGCTCACCACGGAGCGGGACCTCCTACAATGAGCAGTTCTTC
CDR3aa: CASSPRSGTSYNEQFF

v_gene: TRBV30
d_gene: .
j_gene: TRBJ2-7
abundance: many
CDR3nt: TGTGCCTGGAACCGGGACATCGCCCTGGGGGAGCAGTACTTC
CDR3aa: CAWNRDIALGEQYF

v_gene: TRBV3-1
d_gene: TRBD1
j_gene: TRBJ1-2
abundance: .
CDR3nt: TGTGCCAGCAGCCAAGGTGGGGCCGGGACAGGGAGTTTGCGGGGCTACACCTTC
CDR3aa: CASSQGGAGTGSLRGYTF

v_gene: TRBV6-5
d_gene: .
j_gene: TRBJ2-2
abundance: few
CDR3nt: TGTGCCAGCAACGGCCTTGCTTCCCCGAACACCGGGGAGCTGTTTTTT
CDR3aa: CASNGLASPNTGELFF

v_gene: TRBV12-5
d_gene: .
j_gene: TRBJ1-1
abundance: .
CDR3nt: TGTGCTAGTCAGGGGCAGAACACTGAAGCTTTCTTT
CDR3aa: CASQGQNTEAFF

v_gene: TRBV3-1
d_gene: .
j_gene: TRBJ2-1
abundance: many
CDR3nt: TGTGCCAGCAGCCATATTAGAAGCTCGAACAATGAGCAGTTCTTC
CDR3aa: CASSHIRSSNNEQFF

v_gene: TRBV19
d_gene: .
j_gene: TRBJ2-7
abundance: many
CDR3nt: TGTGCCAGTAGTATAGCTCCTGGAGGAACCTACGAGCAGTACTTC
CDR3aa: CASSIAPGGTYEQYF

v_gene: TRBV20-1
d_gene: .
j_gene: TRBJ2-7
abundance: .
CDR3nt: TGCAGTGCCAAAGGACGGTCCTACGAGCAGCACTTC
CDR3aa: CSAKGRSYEQHF

v_gene: TRBV20-1
d_gene: .
j_gene: TRBJ1-1
abundance: .
CDR3nt: TGCAGTGCTAAGTCGACAGGTGGGAACACTGAAGCTTTCTTT
CDR3aa: CSAKSTGGNTEAFF

v_gene: TRBV7-2
d_gene: .
j_gene: TRBJ2-4
abundance: few
CDR3nt: TGTGCCAGCAGCTTAGTGAGGGGAGGTCCAGGGGAAAACATTCAGTACTTC
CDR3aa: CASSLVRGGPGENIQYF

v_gene: TRBV9
d_gene: TRBD2
j_gene: TRBJ2-1
abundance: many
CDR3nt: TGTGCCAGCAGCGTAGGGGGGACTAGCGGACACAATGAGCAGTTCTTC
CDR3aa: CASSVGGTSGHNEQFF

v_gene: TRBV24-1
d_gene: .
j_gene: TRBJ2-2
abundance: many
CDR3nt: TGTGCCACCAGTGATTACCCGACCGGGACCTACACCGGGGAGCTGTTTTTT
CDR3aa: CATSDYPTGTYTGELFF

v_gene: TRBV18
d_gene: .
j_gene: TRBJ2-1
abundance: .
CDR3nt: TGTGCCAGCTCTGTCAACCGGGACGGGGGATCCAATGAGCAGTTCTTC
CDR3aa: CASSVNRDGGSNEQFF

v_gene: TRBV20-1
d_gene: .
j_gene: TRBJ1-5
abundance: .
CDR3nt: TGCAGTGCTGCACCCAGGGTCTGGCAGCCCCAGCATTTT
CDR3aa: CSAAPRVWQPQHF

v_gene: TRBV20-1
d_gene: .
j_gene: TRBJ2-3
abundance: .
CDR3nt: TGCAGTGGTGACTCCTCCCACACAGATACGCAGTATTTT
CDR3aa: CSGDSSHTDTQYF

v_gene: TRBV9
d_gene: .
j_gene: TRBJ2-7
abundance: many
CDR3nt: TGTGCCAGCAGCGTAGAACCTAGCAGCTACGAGCAGTACTTC
CDR3aa: CASSVEPSSYEQYF

v_gene: TRBV20-1
d_gene: TRBD1
j_gene: TRBJ1-1
abundance: .
CDR3nt: TGCAGTGCGGGAGACAGGGGGGGGCAATCAGCTGAAGCTTTCTTT
CDR3aa: CSAGDRGGQSAEAFF